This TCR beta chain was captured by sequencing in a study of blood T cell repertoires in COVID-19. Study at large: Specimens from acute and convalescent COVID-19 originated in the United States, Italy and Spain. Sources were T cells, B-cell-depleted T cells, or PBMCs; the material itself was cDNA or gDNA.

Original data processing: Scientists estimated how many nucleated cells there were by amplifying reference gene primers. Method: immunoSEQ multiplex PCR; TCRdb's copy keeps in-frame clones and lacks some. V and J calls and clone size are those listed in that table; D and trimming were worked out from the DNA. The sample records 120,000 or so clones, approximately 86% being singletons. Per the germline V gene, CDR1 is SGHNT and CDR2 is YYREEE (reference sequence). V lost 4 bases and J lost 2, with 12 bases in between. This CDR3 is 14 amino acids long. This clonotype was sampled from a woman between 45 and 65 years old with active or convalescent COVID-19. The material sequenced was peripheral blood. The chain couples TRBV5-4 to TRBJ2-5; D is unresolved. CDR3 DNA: TGTGCCAGCAGCCCCACACAAACGCAAGAGACCCAGTACTTC. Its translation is CASSPTQTQETQYF.